A selection of T cell receptor beta chains follows, all from one sample in a study of identical twins. One entry per CDR3 protein results from TCRdb running MiXCR on the 5' RACE reads. The sample holds around 480,000 distinct CDR3 sequences, approximately 15% seen once. This sample was shared with a second study, whose subject was yellow fever vaccine responses in identical twins.

The sample consisted of CD4+ T cells sorted from blood. The receptors originated from a woman between 18 and 30 years old in good health. Both conserved end residues are part of each CDR3. The order of the fields is D gene, clone size, V gene, J gene, CDR3 protein, CDR3 DNA. A D gene is named only where the DNA matches it firmly. Clone size is not always given. Where it is, it says once, few, many or a class for expanded clones.

-	-	TRBV20-1	TRBJ2-4	CSASVVVGQNIQYF	TGCAGTGCTAGCGTGGTAGTGGGCCAAAACATTCAGTACTTC
-	many	TRBV3-1	TRBJ2-1	CASSQAPTYNEQFF	TGTGCCAGCAGCCAGGCTCCGACGTACAATGAGCAGTTCTTC
-	few	TRBV20-1	TRBJ2-1	CSPTGNEQFF	TGCAGTCCCACGGGGAATGAGCAGTTCTTC
TRBD2	many	TRBV7-9	TRBJ2-1	CASSVSVGLAGGEQFF	TGTGCCAGCAGCGTAAGCGTTGGACTAGCCGGGGGTGAGCAGTTCTTC
-	-	TRBV11-1	TRBJ2-2	CASSLLRKVNTGELFF	TGTGCCAGCAGCTTACTGAGGAAAGTGAACACCGGGGAGCTGTTTTTT
-	-	TRBV7-2	TRBJ1-2	CASPGDVYGYTF	TGTGCCAGCCCAGGGGACGTCTATGGCTACACCTTC
TRBD2	-	TRBV7-2	TRBJ2-3	CASSFRGAGGPEDTQYF	TGTGCCAGCAGCTTCCGAGGGGCGGGAGGGCCGGAAGATACGCAGTATTTT
TRBD2	-	TRBV24-1	TRBJ2-1	CATSDPLGREGLFDEQFF	TGTGCCACCAGTGATCCTCTAGGGCGGGAGGGCCTTTTCGATGAGCAGTTCTTC
TRBD2	few	TRBV5-1	TRBJ2-7	CASSYAGTSGSEQYF	TGCGCCAGCAGCTATGCCGGGACTAGTGGCTCCGAGCAGTACTTC
TRBD2	few	TRBV11-2	TRBJ2-3	CASSLTHRASGARDTQYF	TGTGCCAGCAGCTTAACCCACAGGGCTAGCGGGGCGAGGGATACGCAGTATTTT
-	few	TRBV6-1	TRBJ2-2	CASSTRTVGGELFF	TGTGCCAGCAGTACCCGGACCGTGGGCGGGGAGCTGTTTTTT
TRBD1	-	TRBV7-2	TRBJ2-1	CASSSWTGGMFF	TGTGCCAGCAGCTCCTGGACAGGGGGCATGTTCTTC
-	few	TRBV29-1	TRBJ2-5	CSVSPSAQETQYF	TGCAGCGTTTCCCCTAGCGCACAAGAGACCCAGTACTTC
TRBD2	many	TRBV2	TRBJ2-3	CASSSGGARADTQYF	TGTGCCAGCAGTTCCGGGGGGGCCAGGGCAGATACGCAGTATTTT
TRBD2	-	TRBV28	TRBJ2-1	CASSLLAGGHEQFF	TGTGCCAGCAGTTTGCTAGCGGGGGGTCATGAGCAGTTCTTC
TRBD2	-	TRBV28	TRBJ2-3	CASTRFGLAGTDTQYF	TGTGCCAGCACTCGATTCGGACTAGCGGGAACAGATACGCAGTATTTT
-	many	TRBV10-3	TRBJ2-5	CAIGIQGGQETQYF	TGTGCCATCGGTATCCAGGGGGGCCAGGAGACCCAGTACTTC
-	-	TRBV20-1	TRBJ1-2	CSARDYGYTF	TGCAGTGCTAGAGACTATGGCTACACCTTC
TRBD1	-	TRBV2	TRBJ2-7	CASSGYRDSAYEQYF	TGTGCCAGCAGTGGATATAGGGACAGCGCCTACGAGCAGTACTTC
-	-	TRBV5-1	TRBJ2-3	CASSFGGSDTQYF	TGCGCCAGCAGCTTTGGAGGGTCAGATACGCAGTATTTT
TRBD1	-	TRBV6-2/TRBV6-3	TRBJ1-2	CASSYTDRDVYGYTF	TGTGCCAGCAGTTACACGGACAGGGATGTCTATGGCTACACCTTC
TRBD2	-	TRBV20-1	TRBJ2-3	CSARPTSGFRDTQYF	TGCAGTGCTAGACCGACTAGCGGATTCCGTGATACGCAGTATTTT
-	-	TRBV24-1	TRBJ2-5	CATSETGTSETQYF	TGTGCCACCAGCGAGACCGGGACATCGGAGACCCAGTACTTC
-	-	TRBV20-1	TRBJ1-2	CSARRRDYGYTF	TGCAGTGCTAGACGCAGGGACTATGGCTACACCTTC
-	-	TRBV6-5	TRBJ1-4	CASSYSIPTATNEKLFF	TGTGCCAGCAGTTACTCGATTCCGACAGCAACTAATGAAAAACTGTTTTTT
-	few	TRBV5-6	TRBJ2-3	CASSLQRSNTDTQYF	TGTGCCAGCAGCTTACAGCGGAGCAACACAGATACGCAGTATTTT
TRBD1	few	TRBV6-5	TRBJ2-7	CASSYSFGTGVYEQYF	TGTGCCAGCAGTTACTCTTTCGGGACAGGGGTCTACGAGCAGTACTTC
TRBD2	-	TRBV20-1	TRBJ2-3	CSARPYSGGPSDTQYF	TGCAGTGCTAGACCCTATAGCGGGGGGCCTTCGGATACGCAGTATTTT
-	-	TRBV5-6	TRBJ2-2	CASSRYEKGTGELFF	TGTGCCAGCAGCCGTTACGAAAAAGGGACCGGGGAGCTGTTTTTT
-	few	TRBV5-1	TRBJ2-2	CASKPGTLNTGELFF	TGCGCCAGCAAGCCCGGGACTTTGAACACCGGGGAGCTGTTTTTT
-	few	TRBV28	TRBJ2-7	CASSPTGTPRDEQYF	TGTGCCAGCAGTCCCACCGGGACCCCCCGGGACGAGCAGTACTTC